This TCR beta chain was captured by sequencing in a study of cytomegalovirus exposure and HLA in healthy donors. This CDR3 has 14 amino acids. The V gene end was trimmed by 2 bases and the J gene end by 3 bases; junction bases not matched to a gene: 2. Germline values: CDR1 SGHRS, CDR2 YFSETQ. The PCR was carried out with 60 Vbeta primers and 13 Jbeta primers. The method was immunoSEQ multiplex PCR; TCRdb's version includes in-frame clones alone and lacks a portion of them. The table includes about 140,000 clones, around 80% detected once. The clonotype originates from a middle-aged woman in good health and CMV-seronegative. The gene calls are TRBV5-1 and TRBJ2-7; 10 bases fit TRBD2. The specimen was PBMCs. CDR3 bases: TGCGCCAGCAGCTTCACTAGCGGGAACTACGAGCAGTACTTC. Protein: CASSFTSGNYEQYF.